One and the same sample provided the 12 T cell receptor beta chains below, sequenced in a study of blood T cell repertoires in COVID-19. TCRdb's copy holds only in-frame clones and misses some; the assay was immunoSEQ multiplex PCR. In the table there are fewer than 450,000 clones, 87% of which are singletons. Sequenced input: peripheral blood. These TCRs come from a woman between 50 and 59 years old with COVID-19, enrolled during active disease.

The rearrangement joins TRBV3-1 (or the pseudogene TRBV3-2) to TRBJ2-1, with 10 bases identical to TRBD2. Germline loops: CDR1 LGHDT, CDR2 YNNKEL (reference sequence). V gave up 4 bases and J gave up 4 bases; unmatched junction bases: 13. This CDR3 has 18 amino acids. The DNA for the CDR3 is TGTGCCAGCAGCCGCATAACATCGACTAGCGGGTTATACAATGAGCAGTTCTTC. Its protein product is CASSRITSTSGLYNEQFF.

V and J are TRBV14 and TRBJ2-5; perhaps TRBD1 as D (6 bases). The CDR3 consists of 14 residues. V was pared by 1 base and J by 4 bases, with 10 bases between. The germline V gene encodes CDR1 SGHDN and CDR2 FVKESK. The CDR3 DNA is TGTGCCAGCAGCCAAGCTGTCAGGGGAGAGACCCAGTACTTC. Its translation: CASSQAVRGETQYF.

The chain recombines TRBV2 with TRBJ2-1, with D maybe TRBD2 (5 bases). The CDR3 runs 14 residues. The germline V and J ends were trimmed by 3 bases and 6 bases, with 12 bases remaining between them. CDR1 SNHLY and CDR2 FYNNEI come from the germline V gene. In DNA, the CDR3 is TGTGCCAGCAGTGATAGCGACCGGTTCAATGAGCAGTTCTTC. The encoded protein is CASSDSDRFNEQFF.

This clone was seen a single time. The chain uses TRBV6-2 or TRBV6-3 and TRBJ2-7; the D gene is possibly TRBD2 (6 bases). The CDR3 contains 16 residues. The ends were cut back, 0 bases at V and 2 bases at J, with 14 bases in the middle. Germline assignment: CDR1 MNHEY and CDR2 SVGEGT. CDR3 region: CASSYSRDSWTYEQYF. The CDR3 region has the DNA TGTGCCAGCAGTTACTCCCGGGACTCCTGGACCTACGAGCAGTACTTC.

This clone was detected once. The rearrangement links TRBV19 to TRBJ2-2, with TRBD2 identical over 7 bases. CDR3 length equals 15 residues. In germline, CDR1 is LNHDA, CDR2 SQIVND (reference sequence). With V trimmed by 3 bases and J by 6 bases, 7 bases remained unmatched. For the CDR3, the DNA is TGTGCCAGTAGTATCGCTCCGACTAGCTCCGGGGAGCTGTTTTTT. Protein sequence: CASSIAPTSSGELFF.

With respect to this clone: Other DNA sequences of this sample code for an identical CDR3. The CDR3 loop is CASRLAGVGETQYF. CDR3 DNA: TGTGCCAGTAGATTAGCGGGAGTTGGGGAGACCCAGTACTTC. V is TRBV19 and J is TRBJ2-5, with TRBD2 matching over 9 bases. Germline V gives CDR1 LNHDA, CDR2 SQIVND (reference sequence). The CDR3 is 14 residues long. V was clipped by 6 bases and J by 5 bases; unmatched bases: 7.

The J gene is TRBJ2-1, the V gene TRBV9; 8 positions agree with TRBD2. The CDR3 totals 16 residues. With V trimmed by 4 bases and J by 3 bases, 9 bases remained unmatched. Per germline, CDR1 SGDLS and CDR2 YYNGEE. CDR3 sequence (DNA): TGTGCCAGCAGCCCCCGCGGTAGCGGGAACTACAATGAGCAGTTCTTC. This sequence encodes CASSPRGSGNYNEQFF.

This clone was observed once. The chain carries TRBV14 and TRBJ2-1, with D possibly being TRBD2 (5 bases). V was pared by 4 bases and J by 6 bases, with 13 bases between. The CDR3 sequence is 14 residues long. Germline V gene sequence: CDR1 SGHDN, CDR2 FVKESK. CDR3 bases: TGTGCCAGCAGCCGAAGAGACCGGGGCAATGAGCAGTTCTTC. It encodes CASSRRDRGNEQFF.

In this sample, this clone turned up once. The chain employs TRBV3-1 (or the pseudogene TRBV3-2) and TRBJ2-2; TRBD2 might be the D (5 bases). V was cut by 0 bases and J by 5 bases, with 13 bases left in between. This CDR3 region has 16 residues. Germline lookup yields CDR1 LGHDT and CDR2 YNNKEL (reference sequence). CDR3 residues: CASSQEPGSDTGELFF. The CDR3, as DNA: TGTGCCAGCAGCCAAGAGCCGGGAAGTGATACCGGGGAGCTGTTTTTT.

CDR3 loop: CASSPSGLYEQYF. CDR3 nucleotide sequence: TGTGCCAGTAGTCCTTCGGGACTTTACGAGCAGTACTTC. The V call is TRBV19, the J call TRBJ2-7, with D perhaps matching TRBD2 (6 bases). With 5 bases removed from V and 4 bases from J, the gap between germline ends came to 12 bases. CDR3 length: 13 residues. The germline V gene has CDR1 LNHDA and CDR2 SQIVND (reference sequence).

The chain is built from TRBV5-1 and TRBJ1-1, with a tentative D call TRBD1 (6 bases). From germline, CDR1 is SGHRS and CDR2 YFSETQ. The CDR3 consists of 13 residues. The ends were cut back, 1 base at V and 7 bases at J, with 11 bases in the middle. CDR3 sequence: CASSLTGYLEAFF. CDR3 coding DNA: TGCGCCAGCAGCTTGACAGGGTACCTTGAAGCTTTCTTT.

This chain connects TRBV19 to TRBJ2-7; 11 nucleotides agree with TRBD2. Germline assignment: CDR1 LNHDA and CDR2 SQIVND (reference sequence). Trimming at V came to 10 bases and at J to 0 bases, leaving 5 bases not matched to a gene. The CDR3 is 14 amino acids. The DNA of the CDR3 is TGTGCCACCAGACTAGCGGGAAACTCCTACGAGCAGTACTTC. Translating gives CATRLAGNSYEQYF. The whole variable domain, remainder taken from reference TRBV19 and TRBJ2-7, is DGGITQSPKYLFRKEGQNVTLSCEQNLNHDAMYWYRQDPGQGLRLIYYSQIVNDFQKGDIAEGYSVSREKKESFPLTVTSAQKNPTAFYLCATRLAGNSYEQYFGPGTRLTVT.